These 27 T cell receptor beta chains were all obtained from the same sample, sequenced in a study of blood T cells in healthy people across ages. Alongside a J-beta primer mix, a sample-barcoded 5' primer served in a second PCR lasting about 7 to 11 cycles. TCRdb analysed the 5' RACE reads with MiXCR anew, one entry per CDR3 protein. The sample consists of about 320,000 distinct CDR3 sequences, 27% of them appearing once. The material sequenced was blood. Receptor source: a woman aged 70-85 years in good health.

Only one count was recorded for this clonotype. This rearrangement joins TRBV7-9 to TRBJ1-4; no reliable D call. The CDR3 loop spans 15 amino acids. CDR1 and CDR2 from the germline V gene are SEHNR and FQNEAQ (reference sequence). The germline V and J ends were trimmed by 0 bases and 10 bases, with 15 bases remaining between them. CDR3 nucleotide sequence: TGTGCCAGCAGCTTAGCGCTTCGGGAGGAGGGAAAACTGTTTTTT. Amino acids: CASSLALREEGKLFF. Full variable domain (outside the CDR3, taken from reference TRBV7-9 and TRBJ1-4): DTGVSQNPRHKITKRGQNVTFRCDPISEHNRLYWYRQTLGQGPEFLTYFQNEAQLEKSRLLSDRFSAERPKGSFSTLEIQRTEQGDSAMYLCASSLALREEGKLFFGSGTQLSVL.

This clonotype appeared many times. DNA of the CDR3: TGTGCCAGCAGGGCGGGAGCCAAAAACATTCAGTACTTC. The encoded protein is CASRAGAKNIQYF. The rearrangement joins TRBV7-2 to TRBJ2-4; TRBD2 might be the D (5 bases). CDR1 is SGHTA, CDR2 FQGNSA, per germline. The CDR3 has 13 residues. V lost 6 bases and J 0 bases, leaving 6 bases between the germline ends.

This clonotype was detected only a few times. The chain links TRBV7-9 to TRBJ1-2; D might be TRBD1 (6 bases). The CDR3 runs to 14 residues. The ends were cut back, 2 bases at V and 2 bases at J, with 9 bases in the middle. The germline gives CDR1 SEHNR, CDR2 FQNEAQ (reference sequence). In DNA, the CDR3 is TGTGCCAGCAGCTTATACAGGGAAAACTATGGCTACACCTTC. Translated: CASSLYRENYGYTF.

The V gene is TRBV2, the J gene TRBJ1-2; 8 positions agree with TRBD1. The CDR3 contains 15 residues. Looked up from germline, CDR1 is SNHLY and CDR2 is FYNNEI. V gave up 4 bases and J gave up 0 bases; unmatched junction bases: 4. CDR3 region: CASSGQGSANYGYTF. The CDR3 bases are TGTGCCAGCAGTGGACAGGGGTCAGCTAACTATGGCTACACCTTC.

This clonotype was seen a few times. CDR3 protein: CASSPPVVGFRPNEQFF. In DNA form, the CDR3 reads TGTGCCAGCTCACCACCGGTGGTGGGGTTTCGACCCAATGAGCAGTTCTTC. The chain recombines TRBV18 with TRBJ2-1; no firm D call. The CDR3 runs 17 residues. Trimming removed 0 bases from V and 6 bases from J, with 18 bases in between. Germline assignment: CDR1 KGHSH and CDR2 LQKENI.

The chain employs TRBV12-3 or TRBV12-4 and TRBJ1-6; 9 nucleotides match TRBD1. Trimming cost V 3 bases and J 6 bases; bases outside gene matches: 3. The length of the CDR3 is 15 residues. As DNA, the CDR3 is TGTGCCAGCAGTTTGGACAGGGGTTTTAATTCACCCCTCCACTTT. It translates to CASSLDRGFNSPLHF.

This clonotype has just a few counts. This chain uses TRBV9 with TRBJ1-5; D is perhaps TRBD1 (6 bases). The V end lost 4 bases, the J end lost 1 base, and 15 bases lay between the germline ends. The CDR3 is 16 residues long. Per the germline V gene, CDR1 is SGDLS and CDR2 is YYNGEE. The CDR3 is CASSPGPTGSNQPQHF. The CDR3 region has the DNA TGTGCCAGCAGCCCAGGACCGACAGGAAGCAATCAGCCCCAGCATTTT. The full variable domain, with the rest looked up from reference TRBV9 and TRBJ1-5, is DSGVTQTPKHLITATGQRVTLRCSPRSGDLSVYWYQQSLDQGLQFLIQYYNGEERAKGNILERFSAQQFPDLHSELNLSSLELGDSALYFCASSPGPTGSNQPQHFGDGTRLSIL.

This clonotype was counted many times. The chain combines TRBV4-3 with TRBJ2-7; 15 bases match TRBD2. Germline V lookup: CDR1 LGHNA, CDR2 YSLEER. The CDR3 consists of 17 residues. V lost 4 bases and J lost 4; bases outside the gene matches: 8. CDR3 loop: CASSLDPGLAGGYEQYF. CDR3 nucleotides: TGCGCCAGCAGCCTCGATCCCGGACTAGCGGGAGGGTACGAGCAGTACTTC.

This clonotype appeared a few times. This chain joins TRBV9 and TRBJ2-4; 13 bases align to TRBD2. CDR1 and CDR2 from the germline V gene are SGDLS and YYNGEE. CDR3 length: 15 amino acids. Trimming took 3 bases from V and 6 from J; bases not matched to a gene: 3. The CDR3 bases are TGTGCCAGCAGCGGGGGACTAGCGGGGAGAAACATTCAGTACTTC. This gives the protein CASSGGLAGRNIQYF. The full variable domain, completed using reference TRBV9 and TRBJ2-4, is DSGVTQTPKHLITATGQRVTLRCSPRSGDLSVYWYQQSLDQGLQFLIQYYNGEERAKGNILERFSAQQFPDLHSELNLSSLELGDSALYFCASSGGLAGRNIQYFGAGTRLSVL.

V usage is TRBV29-1 and J usage is TRBJ1-5, with unresolved D. V lost 5 bases and J lost 3, with 11 bases in between. CDR3 length: 13 residues. The germline gives CDR1 SQVTM, CDR2 ANQGSEA. The CDR3 nucleotides are TGCAGCGTTCTTCCAGGAGTCAATCAGCCCCAGCATTTT. Translated: CSVLPGVNQPQHF.

This clonotype was counted between two and nine times. V and J are TRBV9 and TRBJ2-5, with 8 bases that match TRBD2. With V trimmed by 0 bases and J by 2 bases, 3 bases remained unmatched. CDR3 length: 15 amino acids. CDR1 and CDR2 (germline): SGDLS, YYNGEE. The chain's CDR3 is CASSVEGLDQETQYF. The CDR3 coding sequence is TGTGCCAGCAGCGTAGAGGGACTAGATCAAGAGACCCAGTACTTC.

This chain joins TRBV5-1 and TRBJ2-2; D call uncertain. Germline assignment: CDR1 SGHRS and CDR2 YFSETQ. Trimming took off 1 base at V and 6 bases at J, with 13 bases between the two ends. CDR3 length: 15 residues. The CDR3 region is CASSLSVSGAGELFF. The CDR3 DNA follows: TGCGCCAGCAGCTTGAGTGTCTCCGGAGCCGGGGAGCTGTTTTTT.

Only a few counts were recorded for this clonotype. The chain couples TRBV2 to TRBJ2-1, with 12 bases fitting TRBD2. V shed 7 bases and J 0 bases; nucleotides not matched to a gene: 10. Germline V gene sequence: CDR1 SNHLY, CDR2 FYNNEI. The CDR3 is made up of 18 amino acids. The CDR3 sequence is CASNSRTSGTSSYNEQFF. The CDR3 DNA reads TGTGCCAGCAACTCCAGGACTAGCGGGACCAGCTCCTACAATGAGCAGTTCTTC.

This clonotype showed up just a few times. The chain joins TRBV15 to TRBJ2-1, with D tentatively TRBD1 or TRBD2 (5 bases each). The V gene's germline CDR1 is LNHNV and CDR2 YYDKDF (reference sequence). The length of the CDR3 is 15 residues. V lost 8 bases and J lost 4, with 18 bases in between. In DNA form, the CDR3 reads TGTGCCACCGCAGTTGGGCTAGCAGGGTACAATGAGCAGTTCTTC. As protein: CATAVGLAGYNEQFF.

The chain employs TRBV7-8 and TRBJ2-3, with D possibly being TRBD2 (5 bases). Looked up from germline, CDR1 is SGHVS and CDR2 is FQNEAQ. The CDR3 is 14 residues long. The V end lost 4 bases, the J end lost 4 bases, and 12 bases lay between the germline ends. The CDR3 loop is CASSYGSGSDTQYF. CDR3 in DNA: TGTGCCAGCAGCTACGGCTCGGGGTCAGATACGCAGTATTTT.

The chain carries TRBV29-1 and TRBJ2-5; D is perhaps TRBD2 (6 bases). V gave up 4 bases and J gave up 3 bases, with 15 bases separating them. This CDR3 spans 14 amino acids. Germline V gene data show CDR1 as SQVTM and CDR2 as ANQGSEA. The CDR3 coding sequence is TGCAGCGTTGTCGGGAGAATAGGCGAAGAGACCCAGTACTTC. Its translation is CSVVGRIGEETQYF.

This clonotype was found a few times. The chain is built from TRBV6-1 and TRBJ1-4; D is possibly TRBD1 (5 bases). The CDR3 covers 17 residues. Trimming took off 8 bases at V and 2 bases at J, with 21 bases between the two ends. The germline gives CDR1 MNHNS, CDR2 SASEGT. CDR3 DNA: TGTGCCAGCCAGTGGGGCCTCGGGTCCGGGACTAATGAAAAACTGTTTTTT. Its protein is CASQWGLGSGTNEKLFF.

The sample holds a few counts of this clonotype. CDR3 nucleotide sequence: TGTGCCAGCAGTTACTCGAGCGGGGCCCACTCCTACGAGCAGTACTTC. This encodes CASSYSSGAHSYEQYF. The rearrangement links TRBV6-5 to TRBJ2-5; 7 positions match TRBD2. The J call is doubtful: the DNA matches TRBJ2-7 better. The CDR3 consists of 16 residues. CDR1 is MNHEY, CDR2 SVGAGI, per germline.

This clonotype has more than one count but fewer than ten. V gene TRBV3-1 combines with J gene TRBJ2-3, with unresolved D. Trimming pared 4 bases from V and 2 bases from J, leaving 16 bases between. Germline values: CDR1 LGHDT, CDR2 YNNKEL (reference sequence). The CDR3 is 16 residues long. CDR3 sequence (DNA): TGTGCCAGCAGCCCCGTCCCGGGCGGACCCACAGATACGCAGTATTTT. Protein: CASSPVPGGPTDTQYF.

This rearrangement joins TRBV7-2 to TRBJ2-7; TRBD2 matches 10 bases. The CDR3 is made up of 16 amino acids. The V segment lost 1 base and the J segment 6 bases; nucleotides outside the gene matches: 9. Per the germline V gene, CDR1 is SGHTA and CDR2 is FQGNSA. DNA for the CDR3: TGTGCCAGCAGCTTAGAAATAGCGGGAGGAAGGTCCGAGCAGTACTTC. The encoded protein is CASSLEIAGGRSEQYF.

This clonotype was detected only a few times. The chain carries TRBV10-3 and TRBJ2-5; tentatively, D is TRBD1 (5 bases). The germline V and J ends were trimmed by 6 bases and 4 bases, with 12 bases remaining between them. CDR1 and CDR2 (germline): ENHRY, SYGVKD. This CDR3 has 13 amino acids. CDR3 sequence reads: CAIRNSGRETQYF. DNA for the CDR3: TGTGCCATCAGAAATTCAGGGCGAGAGACCCAGTACTTC.

This chain links TRBV5-1 with TRBJ2-5, with TRBD1 matching over 7 bases. The DNA matches TRBJ2-7 better at its end, which makes the J call doubtful. The CDR3 has 12 amino acids. Germline V CDR1 and CDR2: SGHRS, YFSETQ. The DNA for the CDR3 is TGCGCCAGCAAAATGACAGGGCTCGAGCAGTACTTC. Residues: CASKMTGLEQYF.

The rearrangement joins TRBV12-3 or TRBV12-4 to TRBJ2-3, with 7 bases identical to TRBD2. Trimming cost V 1 base and J 3 bases; bases outside gene matches: 7. The CDR3 consists of 16 residues. The CDR3: CASSLGTRVETDTQYF. CDR3 bases: TGTGCCAGCAGTTTAGGGACTAGGGTAGAGACAGATACGCAGTATTTT.

This clonotype has ten or more counts. CDR3 residues: CSVNLAGLLETQYF. The CDR3 DNA reads as TGCAGCGTTAACCTAGCGGGATTGTTGGAGACCCAGTACTTC. V usage is TRBV29-1 and J usage is TRBJ2-5, with 9 bases that match TRBD2. Looked up from germline, CDR1 is SQVTM and CDR2 is ANQGSEA. Trimming took 5 bases from V and 5 from J; bases not matched to a gene: 9. CDR3 length equals 14 residues.

The rearrangement joins TRBV28 to TRBJ2-5, with D hard to call. The J call may be mistaken, given a closer DNA end match to TRBJ2-7. CDR3 size: 12 residues. Germline V CDR1 and CDR2: MDHEN, SYDVKM. CDR3 sequence: CASSLPAYEQYF. Written as DNA, the CDR3 is TGTGCCAGCAGTTTACCGGCCTACGAGCAGTACTTC.

This sequence joins TRBV3-1 and TRBJ2-5, with 8 bases aligning to TRBD2. Germline CDR1 and CDR2: LGHDT and YNNKEL (reference sequence). V was clipped by 0 bases and J by 4 bases; unmatched bases: 10. The CDR3 consists of 17 residues. This chain's CDR3 is CASSQDLPGGRGETQYF. Here the CDR3 DNA reads TGTGCCAGCAGCCAAGATCTCCCGGGAGGGAGGGGAGAGACCCAGTACTTC.

The chain joins TRBV4-2 to TRBJ2-5; TRBD2 aligns across 8 bases. TRBJ2-1 explains the end of the DNA better; the J call may be wrong. CDR3 length: 17 amino acids. Germline CDR1 LGHNA, CDR2 YNFKEQ. Here the CDR3 DNA reads TGTGCCAGCAGCCAAGGAAGCAGCGGGAGTACCTCCAATGAGCAGTTCTTC. Protein sequence: CASSQGSSGSTSNEQFF.